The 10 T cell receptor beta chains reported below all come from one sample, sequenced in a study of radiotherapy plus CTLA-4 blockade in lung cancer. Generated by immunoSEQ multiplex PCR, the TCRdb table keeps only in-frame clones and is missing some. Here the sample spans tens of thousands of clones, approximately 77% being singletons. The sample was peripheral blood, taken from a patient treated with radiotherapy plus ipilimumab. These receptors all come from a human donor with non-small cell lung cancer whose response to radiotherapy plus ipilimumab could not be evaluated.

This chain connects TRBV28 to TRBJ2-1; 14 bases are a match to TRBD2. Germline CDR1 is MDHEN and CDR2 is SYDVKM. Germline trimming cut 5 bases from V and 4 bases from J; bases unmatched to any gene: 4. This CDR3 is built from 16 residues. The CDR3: CASSPGLAGVYNEQFF. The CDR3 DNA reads TGTGCCAGCAGTCCGGGACTAGCGGGAGTATACAATGAGCAGTTCTTC.

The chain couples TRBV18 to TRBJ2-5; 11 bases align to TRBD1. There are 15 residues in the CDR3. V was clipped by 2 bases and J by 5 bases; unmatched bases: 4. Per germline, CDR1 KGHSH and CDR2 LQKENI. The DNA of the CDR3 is TGTGCCAGCTCACCATGGACAGGGGGCCCTGAGACCCAGTACTTC. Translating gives CASSPWTGGPETQYF.

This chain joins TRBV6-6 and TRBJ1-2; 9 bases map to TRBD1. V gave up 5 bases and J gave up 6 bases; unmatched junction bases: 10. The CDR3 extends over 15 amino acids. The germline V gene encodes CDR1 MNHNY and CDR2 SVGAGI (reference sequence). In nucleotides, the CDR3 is TGTGCCAGCAGTCAACACAGGGGGCGCGGTAATGGCTACACCTTC. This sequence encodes CASSQHRGRGNGYTF.

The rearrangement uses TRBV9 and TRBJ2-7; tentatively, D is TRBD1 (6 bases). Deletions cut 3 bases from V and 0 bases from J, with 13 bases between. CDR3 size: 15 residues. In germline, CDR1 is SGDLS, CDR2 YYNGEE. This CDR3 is CASSGWDTDSYEQYF. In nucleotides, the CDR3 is TGTGCCAGCAGCGGATGGGACACCGACTCCTACGAGCAGTACTTC. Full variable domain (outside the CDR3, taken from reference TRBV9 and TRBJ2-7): DSGVTQTPKHLITATGQRVTLRCSPRSGDLSVYWYQQSLDQGLQFLIQYYNGEERAKGNILERFSAQQFPDLHSELNLSSLELGDSALYFCASSGWDTDSYEQYFGPGTRLTVT.

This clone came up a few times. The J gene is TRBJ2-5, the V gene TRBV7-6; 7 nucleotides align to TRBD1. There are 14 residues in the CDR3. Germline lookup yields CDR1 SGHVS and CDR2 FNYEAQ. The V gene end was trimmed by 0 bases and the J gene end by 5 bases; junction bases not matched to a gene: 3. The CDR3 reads CASSLAARGETQYF. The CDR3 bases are TGTGCCAGCAGCTTAGCTGCCAGGGGGGAGACCCAGTACTTC.

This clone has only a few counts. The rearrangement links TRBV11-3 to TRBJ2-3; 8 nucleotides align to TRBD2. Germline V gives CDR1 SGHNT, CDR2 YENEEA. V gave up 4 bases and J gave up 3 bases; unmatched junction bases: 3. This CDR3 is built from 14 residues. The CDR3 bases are TGTGCCAGCAGCTCTTCGGGAGGGACAGATACGCAGTATTTT. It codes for CASSSSGGTDTQYF. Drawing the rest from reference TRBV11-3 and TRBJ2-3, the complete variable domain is EAGVVQSPRYKIIEKKQPVAFWCNPISGHNTLYWYLQNLGQGPELLIRYENEEAVDDSQLPKDRFSAERLKGVDSTLKIQPAELGDSAVYLCASSSSGGTDTQYFGPGTRLTVL.

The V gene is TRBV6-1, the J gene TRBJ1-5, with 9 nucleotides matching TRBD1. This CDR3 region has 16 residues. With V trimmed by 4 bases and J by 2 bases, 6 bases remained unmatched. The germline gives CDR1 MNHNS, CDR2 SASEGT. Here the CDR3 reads CASSGTGAGGNQPQHF. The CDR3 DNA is TGTGCCAGCAGTGGGACAGGGGCAGGTGGCAATCAGCCCCAGCATTTT.

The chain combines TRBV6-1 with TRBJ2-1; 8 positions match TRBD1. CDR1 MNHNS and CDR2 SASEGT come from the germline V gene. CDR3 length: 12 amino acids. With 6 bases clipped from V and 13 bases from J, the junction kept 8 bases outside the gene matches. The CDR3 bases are TGTGCCAGCAGCCAACTGGGACAGGCCCAGTTCTTC. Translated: CASSQLGQAQFF.

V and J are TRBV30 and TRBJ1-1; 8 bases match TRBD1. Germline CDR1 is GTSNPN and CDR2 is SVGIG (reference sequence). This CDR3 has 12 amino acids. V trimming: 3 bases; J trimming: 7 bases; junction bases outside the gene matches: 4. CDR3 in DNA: TGTGCCTGGAGCGGACAGGGCGGTGAAGCTTTCTTT. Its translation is CAWSGQGGEAFF.

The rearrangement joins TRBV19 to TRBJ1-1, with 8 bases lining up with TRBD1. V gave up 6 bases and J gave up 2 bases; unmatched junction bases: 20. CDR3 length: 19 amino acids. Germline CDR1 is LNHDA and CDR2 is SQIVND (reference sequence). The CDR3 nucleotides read TGTGCCAGTAGCCTTTGGAGGTTAACCGGGACAGGTTCTAACACTGAAGCTTTCTTT. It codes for CASSLWRLTGTGSNTEAFF.